This passage covers 20 T cell receptor beta chains from one sample sequenced in a study of blood T cell repertoires in COVID-19. TCRdb's table, derived via immunoSEQ multiplex PCR, lists solely in-frame clones and lacks some. The sample contains hundreds of thousands of clones, 85% to 90% of which appear only once. Sequenced input: peripheral blood. These receptors were obtained from a woman in her fifties or sixties with COVID-19, enrolled during active disease.

CDR3 DNA sequence: TGTGCCAGCAGCTTCGGACAGGACTACGAGCAGTACTTC. It yields the protein CASSFGQDYEQYF. The chain recombines TRBV11-2 with TRBJ2-7; 7 bases are a match to TRBD1. Germline CDR1 and CDR2: SGHAT and FQNNGV. Unmatched junction bases numbered 2, after V lost 3 bases and J lost 3 bases. This CDR3 is 13 amino acids long.

This rearrangement joins TRBV29-1 to TRBJ1-5; tentatively, D is TRBD1 (5 bases). Trimming left V 4 bases short and J 4 bases short, with 11 bases between. Per germline, CDR1 SQVTM and CDR2 ANQGSEA. CDR3 length: 13 residues. In nucleotides, the CDR3 is TGCAGCGTTGCGGGGGGAGGTAATCAGCCCCAGCATTTT. This gives the protein CSVAGGGNQPQHF.

The chain employs TRBV2 and TRBJ1-2; D not certain. CDR3 length equals 14 residues. From germline, CDR1 is SNHLY and CDR2 FYNNEI. V dropped 7 bases and J dropped 5 bases, with 17 bases sitting between them. CDR3 loop: CASNLPGRAYGYTF. DNA of the CDR3: TGTGCCAGCAACCTGCCGGGAAGGGCATATGGCTACACCTTC.

This clone has just one count. The chain combines TRBV3-1 (or the pseudogene TRBV3-2) with TRBJ1-4; a weak D match, TRBD1 (6 bases). Trimming stripped 0 bases from V and 8 bases from J, with 16 bases between. The CDR3 length is 16 residues. Per the germline V gene, CDR1 is LGHDT and CDR2 is YNNKEL (reference sequence). The DNA of the CDR3 is TGTGCCAGCAGCCAAGACCCCAGGGGAGTGAGAGAAAAACTGTTTTTT. Its protein product is CASSQDPRGVREKLFF.

This chain links TRBV29-1 with TRBJ2-5; D remains ambiguous. V was pared by 3 bases and J by 7 bases, with 9 bases between. Per germline, CDR1 SQVTM and CDR2 ANQGSEA. The CDR3 extends over 11 amino acids. CDR3 sequence (DNA): TGCAGCGTTGAGGTGGCAGGGACCCAGTACTTC. Translated, it gives CSVEVAGTQYF. The variable domain in full, with the rest retrieved from reference TRBV29-1 and TRBJ2-5, is SAVISQKPSRDICQRGTSLTIQCQVDSQVTMMFWYRQQPGQSLTLIATANQGSEATYESGFVIDKFPISRPNLTFSTLTVSNMSPEDSSIYLCSVEVAGTQYFGPGTRLLVL.

The chain has TRBV28 and TRBJ1-2; possible D gene TRBD1, 5 bases. The germline V gene has CDR1 MDHEN and CDR2 SYDVKM. The CDR3 runs 13 residues. V lost 5 bases to trimming and J lost 4 bases, with 11 bases between them. The CDR3 protein is CASSRQGPYGYTF. The CDR3 DNA is TGTGCCAGCAGTCGGCAGGGTCCCTATGGCTACACCTTC.

CDR3 sequence reads: CASSLEGLAFVDTQYF. CDR3 sequence (DNA): TGCGCCAGCAGCTTGGAGGGACTAGCGTTTGTAGATACGCAGTATTTT. This rearrangement joins TRBV5-1 to TRBJ2-3, with 10 bases lining up with TRBD2. J was trimmed by 5 bases and V by 0 bases; bases with no gene match: 6. In germline, CDR1 is SGHRS, CDR2 YFSETQ. This CDR3 is built from 16 residues.

The genes are TRBV7-3 and TRBJ2-5; a possible D gene is TRBD2 (7 bases). CDR1 and CDR2 (germline): SGHTA, FQGTGA. Between the trimmed V and J ends, which lost 5 bases and 9 bases, there was a span of 13 bases. The CDR3 length is 12 residues. Written as DNA, the CDR3 is TGTGCCAGCAGCCAGGGGAGGGAGGCCCAGTACTTC. This sequence encodes CASSQGREAQYF.

The V gene is TRBV11-2, the J gene TRBJ1-3, with D perhaps matching TRBD1 (6 bases). From germline, CDR1 is SGHAT and CDR2 FQNNGV. This CDR3 is built from 15 residues. V lost 5 bases, J lost 0 bases, and 11 bases lay in between. CDR3 amino acids: CASSPGQYSGNTIYF. CDR3 nucleotide sequence: TGTGCCAGCAGCCCTGGACAGTACTCTGGAAACACCATATATTTT.

The chain employs TRBV27 and TRBJ1-2, with unresolved D. Germline values: CDR1 MNHEY, CDR2 SMNVEV (reference sequence). The CDR3 length is 15 residues. Between the trimmed V and J ends, which lost 5 bases and 4 bases, there was a span of 17 bases. The CDR3: CASSPSLGYAYGYTF. The CDR3 coding sequence is TGTGCCAGCAGTCCTTCCCTAGGTTATGCCTATGGCTACACCTTC.

The chain recombines TRBV2 with TRBJ2-3; the D gene is possibly TRBD2 (6 bases). Germline values: CDR1 SNHLY, CDR2 FYNNEI. Trimming shortened V by 4 bases and J by 5 bases, and 13 bases separated the two germline ends. CDR3 length equals 14 residues. The CDR3 DNA reads as TGTGCCAGCAGTGCGGGCCAGGGAGGAGATACGCAGTATTTT. Encoded protein: CASSAGQGGDTQYF.

DNA for the CDR3: TGTGCCAGCAGCTTGGCGACTGAAGCTTTCTTT. The encoded protein is CASSLATEAFF. The chain links TRBV5-4 to TRBJ1-1; D is uncertain. V was shortened by 0 bases and J by 5 bases, with 2 bases between the two germline ends. The CDR3 runs to 11 residues. Germline CDR1 and CDR2: SGHNT and YYREEE (reference sequence).

Of note for this clone: Additional DNA sequences in this sample encode the identical CDR3. The chain couples TRBV5-1 to TRBJ2-7, with TRBD2 as a possible D gene (5 bases). Per the germline V gene, CDR1 is SGHRS and CDR2 is YFSETQ. The germline V and J ends were trimmed by 1 base and 1 base, with 9 bases remaining between them. The CDR3 is 14 amino acids. DNA of the CDR3: TGCGCCAGCAGCTTGCCGGACTCTTCCTACGAGCAGTACTTC. It yields the protein CASSLPDSSYEQYF.

CDR3 sequence (DNA): TGCGCCAGCAGCTTGCGGCAGGGTCGATACGAGCAGTACTTC. The encoded protein is CASSLRQGRYEQYF. The chain links TRBV5-1 to TRBJ2-7; a weak D match, TRBD1 (5 bases). Germline V gene lookup returns CDR1 SGHRS and CDR2 YFSETQ. The CDR3 extends over 14 amino acids. The V end was cut by 1 base, the J end by 4 bases, with 12 bases between.

V usage is TRBV19 and J usage is TRBJ2-3, with D possibly matching TRBD2 (6 bases). The CDR3 sequence is 15 residues long. V lost 5 bases and J 1 base, leaving 13 bases between the germline ends. Germline loops: CDR1 LNHDA, CDR2 SQIVND (reference sequence). CDR3 sequence (DNA): TGTGCCAGTAGTTCAACGTGGGGGGGCACAGATACGCAGTATTTT. The encoded protein is CASSSTWGGTDTQYF.

With respect to this clone: Other DNA variants within this sample encode the same CDR3. The rearrangement joins TRBV2 to TRBJ1-2; D is possibly TRBD1 (6 bases). The CDR3 has 14 amino acids. Looked up from germline, CDR1 is SNHLY and CDR2 is FYNNEI. V lost 5 bases and J 4 bases, leaving 14 bases between the germline ends. CDR3 protein: CASSRDRTSYGYTF. In DNA form, the CDR3 reads TGTGCCAGCAGTCGCGACAGGACCTCCTATGGCTACACCTTC.

This chain connects TRBV30 to TRBJ1-1, with D hard to call. Trimming cost V 0 bases and J 5 bases, with 10 bases left between them. CDR3 length equals 13 residues. Germline-derived CDR1 and CDR2 are GTSNPN and SVGIG (reference sequence). The CDR3 region is CAWSVGSGTEAFF. As DNA, the CDR3 is TGTGCCTGGAGTGTGGGCAGTGGGACTGAAGCTTTCTTT.

This chain uses TRBV19 with TRBJ2-7; 7 positions agree with TRBD2. Losses at the gene ends were 5 bases for V and 0 bases for J; bases not matched to a gene: 7. Germline values: CDR1 LNHDA, CDR2 SQIVND (reference sequence). There are 15 residues in the CDR3. CDR3 nucleotides: TGTGCCAGTAGTCCCCTCGGGAGGAGCTCCTACGAGCAGTACTTC. Translation: CASSPLGRSSYEQYF.

This chain links TRBV11-2 with TRBJ1-5; maybe TRBD1 (6 bases). Germline CDR1 is SGHAT and CDR2 is FQNNGV. V dropped 5 bases and J dropped 3 bases, with 11 bases sitting between them. The CDR3 has 14 residues. As DNA, the CDR3 is TGTGCCAGCAGCGTGGACAGAAACAATCAGCCCCAGCATTTT. Encoded protein: CASSVDRNNQPQHF. The full variable domain, its missing parts supplied by reference TRBV11-2 and TRBJ1-5, is EAGVAQSPRYKIIEKRQSVAFWCNPISGHATLYWYQQILGQGPKLLIQFQNNGVVDDSQLPKDRFSAERLKGVDSTLKIQPAKLEDSAVYLCASSVDRNNQPQHFGDGTRLSIL.

This chain joins TRBV12-3 or TRBV12-4 and TRBJ2-7; possible D gene TRBD2, 5 bases. The CDR3 is 13 residues long. V lost 1 base and J lost 6, with 10 bases in between. In nucleotides, the CDR3 is TGTGCCAGCAGTTTAGTATTCCGGGGCGAGCAGTACTTC. This translates into CASSLVFRGEQYF.